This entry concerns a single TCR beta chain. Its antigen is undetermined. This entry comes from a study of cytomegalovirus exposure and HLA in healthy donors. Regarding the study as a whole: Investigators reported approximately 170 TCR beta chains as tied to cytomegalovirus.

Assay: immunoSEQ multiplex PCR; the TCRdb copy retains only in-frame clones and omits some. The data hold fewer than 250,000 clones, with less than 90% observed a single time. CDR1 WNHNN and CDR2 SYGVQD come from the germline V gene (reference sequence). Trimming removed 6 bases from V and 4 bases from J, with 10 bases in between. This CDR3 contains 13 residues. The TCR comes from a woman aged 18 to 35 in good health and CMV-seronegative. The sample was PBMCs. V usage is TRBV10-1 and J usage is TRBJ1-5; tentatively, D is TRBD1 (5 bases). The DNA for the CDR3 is TGCGCCAGCAGCCAGGGTCCTAATCAGCCCCAGCATTTT. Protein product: CASSQGPNQPQHF.